This TCR beta chain was recorded in a study of cytomegalovirus exposure and HLA in healthy donors. In this sample, this clone turned up a few times. Its target is unknown. Study results and caveats: Further analysis was carried out later, and it showed several of the most significant clusters appearing linked to common viral pathogens. TCR beta chain V- and J-gene trimming was linked, in a later analysis, to a missense variant in DCLRE1C. Most subjects' HLA-A and HLA-B alleles were reportedly predicted from TCR beta sequences.

The V gene lost 2 bases and the J gene lost 6 bases, with 8 bases spanning the gap. The germline gives CDR1 SGHRS, CDR2 YFSETQ. The CDR3 contains 13 residues. The PCR had 60 Vbeta and 13 Jbeta primers. In the original analysis: In a later analysis, of around 85 million unique beta chains, 9 million to 11 million appeared in at least two donors. Sequencing used immunoSEQ multiplex PCR; TCRdb keeps in-frame clones, though not all of them. The V and J calls and clone size come from that table; D and trimming were worked out from the DNA. The sample shows around 130,000 clones, about 66% of them seen only once.

The chain recombines TRBV5-1 with TRBJ2-2; possibly TRBD1 for D (5 bases). This TCR was recovered from a male donor in good health and CMV-seronegative. The sample consisted of PBMCs. Here the CDR3 reads CASSLQDPGELFF. CDR3 coding DNA: TGCGCCAGCAGCTTACAGGATCCCGGGGAGCTGTTTTTT.